A single sample is the source of the 26 T cell receptor beta chains below, sequenced in a study of T cell repertoires in cytomegalovirus infection. TCRdb re-called the reads with MiXCR, one entry per CDR3 protein. The sample holds around 530,000 distinct CDR3 sequences, about 30% seen once. The sequenced material came from PBMCs. The receptors were gathered from a human donor in good health (CMV status not recorded). Some clones in this sample may be carry-over from other donors' samples.

This clonotype occurred many times. The chain joins TRBV7-2 to TRBJ1-2, with TRBD1 matching 8 bases. Germline V gene sequence: CDR1 SGHTA, CDR2 FQGNSA. This CDR3 region has 13 residues. V was pared by 8 bases and J by 1 base, with 3 bases of the junction left unmatched. For the CDR3, the DNA is TGTGCCAGCCACGACAGGGGTAACTATGGCTACACCTTC. This encodes CASHDRGNYGYTF. The whole variable domain, remainder taken from reference TRBV7-2 and TRBJ1-2, is GAGVSQSPSNKVTEKGKDVELRCDPISGHTALYWYRQSLGQGLEFLIYFQGNSAPDKSGLPSDRFSAERTGGSVSTLTIQRTQQEDSAVYLCASHDRGNYGYTFGSGTRLTVV.

This sequence joins TRBV19 and TRBJ1-5, with 9 bases matching TRBD1. The CDR3 totals 15 residues. Germline V gives CDR1 LNHDA, CDR2 SQIVND (reference sequence). With V trimmed by 5 bases and J by 6 bases, 8 bases remained unmatched. The CDR3 reads CASSSRTGESQPQHF. CDR3 nucleotide sequence: TGTGCCAGTAGTTCAAGGACAGGGGAGTCTCAGCCCCAGCATTTT.

About this clonotype: The junction and the germline gene differ at one end; a read error may be behind it. This chain links TRBV7-3 with TRBJ1-2; D remains ambiguous. CDR3 length: 12 amino acids. Germline V gene lookup returns CDR1 SGHTA and CDR2 FQGTGA. The CDR3 nucleotides are TGTGCCAGCAGCTTAGCCGGGGATGGCTACAACTTC. Translating it yields CASSLAGDGYNF. Full variable domain (missing parts from reference TRBV7-3 and TRBJ1-2): GAGVSQTPSNKVTEKGKYVELRCDPISGHTALYWYRQSLGQGPEFLIYFQGTGAADDSGLPNDRFFAVRPEGSVSTLKIQRTERGDSAVYLCASSLAGDGYNFGSGTRLTVV.

This sequence joins TRBV30 and TRBJ2-3, with TRBD2 matching 10 bases. V lost 0 bases and J lost 6; bases outside the gene matches: 6. Looked up from germline, CDR1 is GTSNPN and CDR2 is SVGIG (reference sequence). The CDR3 runs to 15 residues. CDR3 loop: CAWSVLAGVMDTQYF. CDR3 nucleotides: TGTGCCTGGAGTGTTCTAGCGGGAGTAATGGATACGCAGTATTTT.

This clonotype was recorded a few times. This rearrangement joins TRBV12-3 or TRBV12-4 to TRBJ2-1, with 12 nucleotides matching TRBD2. Trimming cost V 5 bases and J 4 bases; bases outside gene matches: 6. The CDR3 extends over 16 amino acids. CDR3 sequence (DNA): TGTGCCAGCAGTGGGACTAGCGGGTTGTCTTACAATGAGCAGTTCTTC. Its translation: CASSGTSGLSYNEQFF.

This chain links TRBV10-2 with TRBJ1-5; TRBD1 aligns across 8 bases. V shed 3 bases, J shed 5 bases, and the junction held 6 bases outside the gene matches. CDR1 and CDR2 from the germline V gene are WSHSY and SAAADI. The CDR3 runs 15 residues. DNA for the CDR3: TGCGCCAGCAGTGATCAGGACAGGGCGGATCAGCCCCAGCATTTT. Encoded protein: CASSDQDRADQPQHF.

The chain joins TRBV5-1 to TRBJ2-1; no clear D. Germline CDR1 and CDR2: SGHRS and YFSETQ. The CDR3 runs to 16 residues. V dropped 0 bases and J dropped 1 base, with 11 bases sitting between them. For the CDR3, the DNA is TGCGCCAGCAGCTTGGGCTCTCTTCGGTCCTACAATGAGCAGTTCTTC. Translating it yields CASSLGSLRSYNEQFF.

The chain uses TRBV6-5 and TRBJ1-6; weak D call: TRBD1 (6 bases). The germline gives CDR1 MNHEY, CDR2 SVGAGI. Trimming stripped 7 bases from V and 7 bases from J, with 17 bases between. The CDR3 runs to 15 residues. This chain's CDR3 is CASTHGQYPNSPLHF. Written as DNA, the CDR3 is TGTGCCAGCACCCATGGACAGTACCCAAATTCACCCCTCCACTTT.

V gene TRBV2 combines with J gene TRBJ1-5; D is uncertain. The CDR3 runs 14 residues. V was cut by 3 bases and J by 3 bases, with 9 bases left in between. CDR1 SNHLY and CDR2 FYNNEI come from the germline V gene. The CDR3 here is CASSDLGANQPQHF. The CDR3 nucleotides are TGTGCCAGCAGTGATTTGGGTGCCAATCAGCCCCAGCATTTT.

This clonotype was picked up a small number of times. The chain carries TRBV24-1 and TRBJ1-5; D is perhaps TRBD1 (5 bases). Germline V lookup: CDR1 KGHDR, CDR2 SFDVKD. CDR3 length: 14 amino acids. With 8 bases removed from V and 2 bases from J, the gap between germline ends came to 12 bases. In DNA form, the CDR3 reads TGTGCCACCAAAGACAGCCGCGGCAATCAGCCCCAGCATTTT. This codes for CATKDSRGNQPQHF.

This clonotype turned up a few times. The chain combines TRBV7-9 with TRBJ1-4; TRBD1 agrees at 7 bases. The length of the CDR3 is 14 residues. Trimming removed 7 bases from V and 5 bases from J; junction bases left unmatched: 7. Germline CDR1 and CDR2: SEHNR and FQNEAQ (reference sequence). In nucleotides, the CDR3 is TGTGCCAGCACCCAGCAGGGGGAGAATGAAAAACTGTTTTTT. This encodes CASTQQGENEKLFF.

This chain joins TRBV28 and TRBJ1-5; D call uncertain. The CDR3 has 16 residues. The germline CDR1 and CDR2 sequences are MDHEN and SYDVKM. V lost 11 bases, J lost 4 bases, and 24 bases lay in between. The CDR3 coding sequence is TGTGCCGCGGCACCCCGATGGGGAGTTCAGAATCAGCCCCAGCATTTT. Amino acids: CAAAPRWGVQNQPQHF.

This clonotype occurred many times. The V and J genes are TRBV7-9 and TRBJ2-5; no firm D call. CDR3 length: 14 residues. Trimming pared 1 base from V and 1 base from J, leaving 7 bases between. The germline CDR1 and CDR2 sequences are SEHNR and FQNEAQ (reference sequence). CDR3 protein: CASSLVPSQETQYF. CDR3 nucleotides: TGTGCCAGCAGCTTAGTTCCGTCCCAAGAGACCCAGTACTTC.

A remark on this clonotype: Since a much larger clone is just one base distant, this may be a read error. The J gene is TRBJ2-3, the V gene TRBV7-2; D possibly corresponds to TRBD2 (6 bases). The V gene lost 5 bases and the J gene lost 0 bases, with 12 bases spanning the gap. The germline CDR1 and CDR2 sequences are SGHTA and FQGNSA. The CDR3 loop spans 15 amino acids. CDR3 loop: CASSVRESSTDTQYF. CDR3 coding DNA: TGTGCCAGCAGCGTCCGGGAGTCTAGCACAGATACGCAGTATTTT.

The V gene is TRBV4-3, the J gene TRBJ1-5, with D tentatively TRBD1 (5 bases). The CDR3 spans 13 residues. The germline gives CDR1 LGHNA, CDR2 YSLEER. Trimming took off 6 bases at V and 6 bases at J, with 12 bases between the two ends. Here the CDR3 DNA reads TGCGCCAGCAGTCCCAGGGTTTTTCAGCCCCAGCATTTT. Translating gives CASSPRVFQPQHF.

This clonotype has a count of ten or more. The chain recombines TRBV6-2 or TRBV6-3 with TRBJ2-1; TRBD2 matches 7 bases. The CDR3 is made up of 17 amino acids. Trimming cost V 7 bases and J 3 bases; bases outside gene matches: 15. CDR1 is MNHEY and CDR2 is SVGEGT in the germline V gene. The chain's CDR3 is CASTLDPMGGSYNEQFF. The CDR3 DNA sequence: TGTGCCAGCACCCTTGACCCTATGGGCGGGAGCTACAATGAGCAGTTCTTC.

The rearrangement uses TRBV20-1 and TRBJ2-7; 10 bases map to TRBD2. Germline V gene lookup returns CDR1 DFQATT and CDR2 SNEGSKA (reference sequence). The CDR3 is 15 residues long. V shed 0 bases, J shed 4 bases, and the junction held 6 bases outside the gene matches. In nucleotides, the CDR3 is TGCAGTGCTAGAGAGGTTAGCGGGAGGTTTTACGAGCAGTACTTC. Residues: CSAREVSGRFYEQYF.

This chain joins TRBV7-9 and TRBJ2-7; TRBD1 matches 11 bases. Germline CDR1 is SEHNR and CDR2 is FQNEAQ (reference sequence). V lost 3 bases to trimming and J lost 3 bases; unmatched junction nucleotides: 4. The CDR3 runs 15 residues. CDR3 in amino acids: CASSLGQGVIYEQYV. In DNA form, the CDR3 reads TGTGCCAGCAGCTTGGGACAGGGGGTAATCTACGAGCAGTACGTC.

The rearrangement joins TRBV7-2 to TRBJ2-7; 10 bases match TRBD1. Per germline, CDR1 SGHTA and CDR2 FQGNSA. V lost 3 bases, J lost 6 bases, and 2 bases stayed unmatched. CDR3 length equals 13 residues. The CDR3 reads CASSLGQGREQYV. The CDR3 region has the DNA TGTGCCAGCAGCTTGGGACAGGGGCGCGAGCAGTACGTC.

This clonotype has just a few counts. V usage is TRBV29-1 and J usage is TRBJ2-3; D possibly corresponds to TRBD2 (6 bases). Trimming pared 5 bases from V and 1 base from J, leaving 10 bases between. CDR1 and CDR2 from the germline V gene are SQVTM and ANQGSEA. The CDR3 has 13 residues. The CDR3 sequence: CSVLTSGTDTQYF. The CDR3 DNA reads TGCAGCGTTCTGACTAGTGGCACAGATACGCAGTATTTT.

The chain uses TRBV11-2 and TRBJ2-2, with D perhaps being TRBD1 or TRBD2 (5 bases each). The V end was cut by 4 bases, the J end by 0 bases, with 9 bases between. The CDR3 covers 15 residues. The germline V gene has CDR1 SGHAT and CDR2 FQNNGV. DNA for the CDR3: TGTGCCAGCAGCTGGGGACGGACGAACACCGGGGAGCTGTTTTTT. Translation: CASSWGRTNTGELFF.

The chain employs TRBV12-3 or TRBV12-4 and TRBJ2-3, with no clear D. The CDR3 totals 15 residues. Trimming pared 10 bases from V and 0 bases from J, leaving 17 bases between. The CDR3 is CAIQREDPSTDTQYF. Written as DNA, the CDR3 is TGTGCCATCCAACGCGAGGATCCTAGCACAGATACGCAGTATTTT.

This rearrangement joins TRBV14 to TRBJ2-7; 15 bases agree with TRBD2. J gave up 3 bases and V 1 base, and 1 base lay outside the gene matches. CDR3 size: 16 residues. Germline values: CDR1 SGHDN, CDR2 FVKESK. DNA for the CDR3: TGTGCCAGCAGCCAAGGGACTAGCGGGAGGGTCTACGAGCAGTACTTC. The encoded protein is CASSQGTSGRVYEQYF.

The CDR3 sequence: CASSSGEGTNTEAFF. CDR3 bases: TGTGCCAGCAGCTCGGGGGAAGGAACCAACACTGAAGCTTTCTTT. This chain joins TRBV7-9 and TRBJ1-1, with D possibly being TRBD1 (5 bases). This CDR3 has 15 residues. The V and J ends lost 4 bases and 2 bases respectively, with 14 bases between them. Germline-derived CDR1 and CDR2 are SEHNR and FQNEAQ (reference sequence).

The rearrangement joins TRBV15 to TRBJ2-7; 10 nucleotides match TRBD2. From germline, CDR1 is LNHNV and CDR2 YYDKDF (reference sequence). This CDR3 spans 16 amino acids. After removal of 3 bases from V and 7 bases from J, the junction contained 12 bases not matched to a gene. The CDR3 is CATSSDTSGKYPEQYF. The CDR3 nucleotides are TGTGCCACCAGCAGTGACACTAGCGGGAAATATCCAGAGCAGTACTTC.

This clonotype was seen once. The chain carries TRBV12-3 or TRBV12-4 and TRBJ1-5; 7 bases match TRBD1. The CDR3 is 14 residues long. V lost 3 bases to trimming and J lost 7 bases; unmatched junction nucleotides: 6. The chain's CDR3 is CASSFGDSRQPQHF. CDR3 DNA: TGTGCCAGCAGTTTTGGGGACAGCCGCCAGCCCCAGCATTTT.